The clone carrying this TCR beta chain was counted many times. What it binds is not known. These data come from a study of T-cell memory formation after mild COVID-19. Study details: TCR clustering was largely donor specific. Findings and limits, study-wide: Later expanders leaned CD4+, whereas clones that contracted between day 15 and 85 were balanced CD4/CD8. Clonal second-wave expansions that peaked on day 37 had unconfirmed SARS-CoV-2 specificity.

The TCR alpha and TCR beta cDNA libraries, bearing sample barcodes and UMIs, were generated by 5'RACE using constant-segment primers. TCRdb re-called the 5' RACE reads with MiXCR, one entry per CDR3 protein. The sample shows about 350,000 distinct CDR3 sequences, roughly 13% of them seen only once. The V end was cut by 7 bases, the J end by 5 bases, with 14 bases between. The CDR3 consists of 13 residues. This chain links TRBV12-3 or TRBV12-4 with TRBJ2-5; either TRBD1 or TRBD2 may fit D (5 bases each). The clonotype originates from a man between 18 and 29 years old who had mild COVID-19 (a few samples of this study predate the infection). Cell type and time point are not known. The specimen was PBMCs or a T cell subset sorted from them (not recorded which). CDR3 bases: TGTGCCAGCACCCTAGCAGGGTCTGAGACCCAGTACTTC. Translating it yields CASTLAGSETQYF.